The next 9 T cell receptor beta chains were all read from a single sample in a study of CD8 T cells in Susac syndrome (dated by TCRdb to the late 2010s). Library creation used the immunoSEQ multiplex PCR assay. RNA was extracted using the RNeasy kit, and roughly 0.5 to 1 ug of the RNA was reverse transcribed with random hexamers. TCRdb ran its own pipeline on the public reads, namely fastp trimming at Q25 and MiXCR clone calling, and kept in-frame beta chains. Rows with a matching CDR3 protein are joined into one entry that keeps the most common DNA and genes. The sample table holds 180,000 or so distinct CDR3 sequences, of which around 95% were seen once. Roughly 0.14% of the sample is held by the ten biggest clonotypes. Source material: CD4+ T cells from PBMCs. The receptors originated from a human donor in good health.

This clonotype was recorded only once. The J gene is TRBJ2-1, the V gene TRBV4-3; 11 bases align to TRBD2. The CDR3 is made up of 18 amino acids. The junction had 11 bases not matched to a gene; V was cut back by 0 bases and J by 7 bases. Germline V gives CDR1 LGHNA, CDR2 YSLEER. This CDR3 is CASSQEVSGGAWRNEQFF. In nucleotides, the CDR3 is TGCGCCAGCAGCCAAGAGGTTAGCGGGGGGGCGTGGAGAAATGAGCAGTTCTTC.

CDR3: CSARDRTANTEAFF. CDR3 DNA sequence: TGCAGTGCTAGAGATAGGACGGCGAACACTGAAGCTTTCTTT. The genes are TRBV20-1 and TRBJ1-1; D not certain. Deletions cut 0 bases from V and 1 base from J, with 9 bases between. CDR3 length: 14 amino acids. Germline values: CDR1 DFQATT, CDR2 SNEGSKA (reference sequence).

The rearrangement joins TRBV4-3 to TRBJ2-2; D is ambiguous. Germline CDR1 is LGHNA and CDR2 is YSLEER. Trimming took 0 bases from V and 7 from J, leaving 6 bases between them. This CDR3 is 13 amino acids long. The CDR3, as DNA: TGCGCCAGCAGCCAAGACCGTGACGGGGAGCTGTTTTTT. It is translated as CASSQDRDGELFF.

The gene calls are TRBV28 and TRBJ2-7; D is perhaps TRBD2 (6 bases). From germline, CDR1 is MDHEN and CDR2 SYDVKM. This CDR3 has 15 amino acids. V shed 5 bases and J shed 4 bases, with 18 bases lying between them. CDR3 protein: CASSQRGKRDYEQYF. The CDR3 coding sequence is TGTGCCAGCAGTCAACGGGGGAAGAGGGATTACGAGCAGTACTTC.

This chain links TRBV5-4 with TRBJ1-2, with D maybe TRBD1 (5 bases). Germline V gene data show CDR1 as SGHNT and CDR2 as YYREEE (reference sequence). The CDR3 has 14 residues. The V and J ends lost 0 bases and 4 bases respectively, with 10 bases between them. CDR3 loop: CASSLDVGTYGYTF. In DNA, the CDR3 is TGTGCCAGCAGCTTGGATGTAGGGACCTATGGCTACACCTTC.

The genes are TRBV7-2 and TRBJ1-6; 7 bases agree with TRBD1. V dropped 1 base and J dropped 8; count of bases not matched to a gene: 5. The CDR3 loop spans 15 amino acids. CDR1 is SGHTA and CDR2 is FQGNSA in the germline V gene. This CDR3 reads CASSLVGQAYSPLHF. CDR3 coding DNA: TGTGCCAGCAGCTTAGTTGGACAGGCCTATTCACCCCTCCACTTT.

V usage is TRBV20-1 and J usage is TRBJ2-7; 9 nucleotides line up with TRBD1. The length of the CDR3 is 14 residues. Germline CDR1 and CDR2: DFQATT and SNEGSKA (reference sequence). Trimming took 0 bases from V and 3 from J; bases not matched to a gene: 3. The CDR3 coding sequence is TGCAGTGCTAGAGATCGGGACAGGGTCTACGAGCAGTACTTC. Its protein product is CSARDRDRVYEQYF.

This chain links TRBV5-4 with TRBJ2-3; 7 positions match TRBD1. Germline V gives CDR1 SGHNT, CDR2 YYREEE (reference sequence). The CDR3 runs 15 residues. Trimming took 2 bases from V and 2 from J; bases not matched to a gene: 5. CDR3 coding DNA: TGTGCCAGCAGCTTTAGACAGGGACCCACAGATACGCAGTATTTT. Its protein is CASSFRQGPTDTQYF.

V and J are TRBV28 and TRBJ1-2; no firm D call. The V gene lost 3 bases and the J gene lost 8 bases, with 13 bases spanning the gap. The germline V gene has CDR1 MDHEN and CDR2 SYDVKM. The CDR3 extends over 13 amino acids. CDR3 nucleotide sequence: TGTGCCAGCAGTTTGAGGAGGTCTGGAGGCTACACCTTC. Protein sequence: CASSLRRSGGYTF.